What follows are 9 T cell receptor beta chains derived from one specimen sequenced in a study of blood T cell repertoires in COVID-19. Some clones are missing from TCRdb's copy, which holds only in-frame ones; the method was immunoSEQ multiplex PCR. Of around 200,000 clones in the sample, less than 90% were seen once. Sequencing used PBMCs or T cells enriched from blood (not recorded which). The receptors were sampled from a woman in her twenties or thirties who had been exposed to COVID-19.

The chain joins TRBV5-1 to TRBJ1-2; TRBD1 matches at 8 bases. Per germline, CDR1 SGHRS and CDR2 YFSETQ. J gave up 4 bases and V 6 bases, and 5 bases lay outside the gene matches. This CDR3 region has 13 residues. CDR3 sequence reads: CASTSTGGYGYTF. The CDR3 DNA is TGCGCCAGCACATCCACAGGGGGCTATGGCTACACCTTC.

J is TRBJ2-7 and V is TRBV18; TRBD1 matches at 10 bases. The CDR3 consists of 15 residues. The junction had 8 bases not matched to a gene; V was cut back by 6 bases and J by 3 bases. Germline V gene lookup returns CDR1 KGHSH and CDR2 LQKENI. CDR3 coding DNA: TGTGCCAGCTCGCCTGGGACAGGGGTGGGCTACGAGCAGTACTTC. Its translation is CASSPGTGVGYEQYF.

This rearrangement joins TRBV12-3 or TRBV12-4 to TRBJ1-4; D is ambiguous. The germline V and J ends were trimmed by 4 bases and 8 bases, with 8 bases remaining between them. The CDR3 extends over 12 amino acids. CDR3 coding DNA: TGTGCCAGCAGTTCCTATCCCGAAAAACTGTTTTTT. Translated, it gives CASSSYPEKLFF.

Of note for this clone: One end of the junction is discordant with germline, which a read error may explain. The sample has other DNA sequences that encode this CDR3 too. V gene TRBV5-1 combines with J gene TRBJ2-3; 10 bases are shared with TRBD1. Germline V gives CDR1 SGHRS, CDR2 YFSETQ. This CDR3 comprises 17 residues. The CDR3 protein is CASSLAPGTGVTDTQYF. DNA of the CDR3: TGTGCCAGCAGCTTGGCGCCCGGGACAGGGGTTACAGATACGCAGTATTTT.

The sample holds one count of this clone. The chain uses TRBV3-1 (or the pseudogene TRBV3-2) and TRBJ1-4; D is unclear. Germline lookup yields CDR1 LGHDT and CDR2 YNNKEL (reference sequence). This CDR3 has 15 amino acids. V dropped 1 base and J dropped 13 bases, with 19 bases sitting between them. The CDR3 region has the DNA TGTGCCAGCAGCCAAGTTGGGAGCTTAATGAAAAGACTGTTTTTT. Amino acid sequence: CASSQVGSLMKRLFF.

The chain links TRBV30 to TRBJ1-6, with a possible D match to TRBD1 (5 bases). Germline V gene sequence: CDR1 GTSNPN, CDR2 SVGIG (reference sequence). Trimming pared 5 bases from V and 0 bases from J, leaving 11 bases between. The CDR3 totals 15 residues. CDR3 amino acids: CAWRQMSSYNSPLHF. CDR3 sequence (DNA): TGTGCCTGGCGACAGATGAGCTCCTATAATTCACCCCTCCACTTT.

DNA of the CDR3: TGCGCCAGCAGCCAGGCCGGGACAGGGATCACCGGGGAGCTGTTTTTT. It yields the protein CASSQAGTGITGELFF. The rearrangement links TRBV4-1 to TRBJ2-2, with TRBD1 matching over 9 bases. The CDR3 is made up of 16 amino acids. The V gene's germline CDR1 is MGHRA and CDR2 YSYEKL. V lost 3 bases to trimming and J lost 4 bases; unmatched junction nucleotides: 6.

V gene TRBV2 combines with J gene TRBJ1-1; no definite D call. Trimming removed 4 bases from V and 6 bases from J, with 9 bases in between. Germline loops: CDR1 SNHLY, CDR2 FYNNEI. The CDR3 loop spans 12 amino acids. CDR3 amino acids: CASSAWQAEAFF. As DNA, the CDR3 is TGTGCCAGCAGTGCGTGGCAGGCTGAAGCTTTCTTT. The complete variable domain, with remaining parts taken from reference TRBV2 and TRBJ1-1, reads EPEVTQTPSHQVTQMGQEVILRCVPISNHLYFYWYRQILGQKVEFLVSFYNNEISEKSEIFDDQFSVERPDGSNFTLKIRSTKLEDSAMYFCASSAWQAEAFFGQGTRLTVV.

The chain combines TRBV6-5 with TRBJ1-2, with TRBD1 identical over 9 bases. Germline trimming cut 8 bases from V and 3 bases from J; bases unmatched to any gene: 7. Germline assignment: CDR1 MNHEY and CDR2 SVGAGI. The CDR3 runs 14 residues. The CDR3 is CASGRRTGDYGYTF. Written as DNA, the CDR3 is TGTGCCAGCGGAAGGAGGACAGGGGACTATGGCTACACCTTC.